This is a list of T cell receptor beta chains from one sample in a study of blood T cells in healthy people across ages. A single record per CDR3 protein comes from TCRdb applying MiXCR to the 5' RACE reads. The data hold some 670,000 distinct CDR3 sequences, with about 50% observed a single time. The sequenced material came from blood. All receptors derive from an elderly woman in good health. The CDR3 runs from the conserved cysteine through the conserved F or W. A row's size may be missing; if present it is once, few, many or a size class.

cdr3_length	clone_size	v_call	j_call	cdr3_aa
17	-	TRBV9	TRBJ2-1	CASSVGLAGSSYNEQFF
15	-	TRBV6-5	TRBJ2-3	CASSPLPGGQDTQYF
15	-	TRBV20-1	-	CSALQPSGVQETQYF
14	-	TRBV5-1	TRBJ1-1	CASSLEPRNTEAFF
15	many	TRBV21-1	TRBJ2-7	CAGPQRGMSNYEQYF
14	-	TRBV3-1	TRBJ2-7	CASSHYTYSYEQYF
12	many	TRBV3-1	TRBJ2-1	CASSQDMGEQFF
13	-	TRBV20-1	TRBJ1-2	CSARDGLIYGYTF
13	-	TRBV5-1	TRBJ2-5	CASSRANGETQYF
14	few	TRBV27	TRBJ2-7	CASRRQGSNDEQYF
13	-	TRBV11-1	TRBJ1-5	CASSISYNQPQHF
14	many	TRBV10-3	TRBJ1-1	CAISEQGADTEAFF
16	-	TRBV4-2	TRBJ1-2	CASSQPGTGANYGYTF
15	-	TRBV6-1	TRBJ1-4	CASSEFRDPNEKLFF
15	-	TRBV27	TRBJ2-1	CASSFQGVVNNEQFF
13	-	TRBV7-3	TRBJ1-1	CASRLHGNTEAFF
14	-	TRBV10-3	TRBJ2-7	CAISESGVGYEQYF
13	many	TRBV20-1	TRBJ2-1	CSARQTGGNEQFF
14	few	TRBV6-1	TRBJ1-5	CASYPAGRNQPQHF
14	-	TRBV5-1	TRBJ2-1	CASSLRGQSNEQFF
18	-	TRBV5-1	TRBJ1-2	CASSLGFTGASYMSGYTF
13	many	TRBV20-1	TRBJ2-1	CSGPGVGHNEQFF
14	many	TRBV7-2	TRBJ2-7	CASSLERLTGEQYF
18	-	TRBV12-3/TRBV12-4	TRBJ2-1	CASRLTTGPRRVYNEQFF
14	-	TRBV27	TRBJ2-1	CASSFPDRVNEQFF
16	-	TRBV3-1	-	CASSQDEYTGRDEQYF
13	-	TRBV6-1	TRBJ2-1	CASSALEGNEQFF
14	few	TRBV27	TRBJ2-1	CASREDRDRHEQFF